This T cell receptor beta chain was captured in a study of T cell responses to AZD1222 COVID-19 vaccine. Study-level points and caveats: Sampling that yielded the repertoires occurred only after the peak T cell response. Donors, mostly white British, included more females; clonal diversity was possibly underestimated.

Clones were read by immunoSEQ multiplex PCR, and TCRdb kept only the in-frame ones, dropping some. The top ten hold around 6.1% of the sample, which has about 120,000 clones, approximately 88% seen once. As regards this clone: The antigen remains undetermined.

The origin of this receptor is an adult in good health. The sample was peripheral blood, taken on day 0 of AZD1222 vaccination.

The CDR3 protein is CASRRGQGLVSNQPQHF. In DNA, the CDR3 is TGTGCCAGCCGTCGGGGACAGGGGCTGGTTAGCAATCAGCCCCAGCATTTT. This chain connects TRBV6-6 to TRBJ1-5, with 10 bases aligning to TRBD1. CDR3 length: 17 amino acids. V lost 8 bases to trimming and J lost 0 bases; unmatched junction nucleotides: 10. CDR1 is MNHNY and CDR2 is SVGAGI in the germline V gene (reference sequence).